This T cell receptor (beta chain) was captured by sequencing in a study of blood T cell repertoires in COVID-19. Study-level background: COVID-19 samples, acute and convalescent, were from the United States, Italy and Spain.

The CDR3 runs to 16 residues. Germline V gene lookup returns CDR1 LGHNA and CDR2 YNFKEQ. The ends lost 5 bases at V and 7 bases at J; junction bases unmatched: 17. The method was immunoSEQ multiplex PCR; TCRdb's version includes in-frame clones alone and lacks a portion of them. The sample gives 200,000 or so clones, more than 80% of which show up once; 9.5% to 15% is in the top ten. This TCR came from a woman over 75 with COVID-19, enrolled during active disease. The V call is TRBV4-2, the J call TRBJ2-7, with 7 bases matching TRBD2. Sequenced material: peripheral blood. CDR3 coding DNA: TGTGCCAGCAGCAAGGGAGTGGGAGGGCCTGTGGATGAGCAGTACTTC. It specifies CASSKGVGGPVDEQYF.